The rows below give T cell receptor beta chains drawn from one sample of a study of blood T cell repertoires in COVID-19. The protocol was immunoSEQ multiplex PCR, while the TCRdb copy is restricted to in-frame clones and leaves out a portion. The data contain 300,000 to 400,000 clones, around 90% of them seen just once; the ten biggest clones take up 3%. Sequencing was done on a sample of peripheral blood. The receptors were gathered from a human donor in a cohort sampled during active COVID-19. CDR3s include the opening cysteine and the closing phenylalanine or tryptophan. A D gene is named only where the DNA matches it firmly. A row's size may be missing; if present it is once, few, many or a size class.

>TRBV4-1|-|-|TRBJ2-3
CASSQEDSLANTDTQYF
TGCGCCAGCAGCCAAGAAGATTCCCTAGCGAACACAGATACGCAGTATTTT
>TRBV11-2|-|-|TRBJ1-5
CASSLGSGFNQPQHF
TGTGCCAGCAGCTTGGGCAGTGGTTTCAATCAGCCCCAGCATTTT
>TRBV19|-|TRBD1|TRBJ2-1
CASNQQGTSSYNEQFF
TGTGCCAGTAACCAACAGGGGACCAGCTCCTACAATGAGCAGTTCTTC
>TRBV3-1/TRBV3-2|-|-|TRBJ2-7
CASSQVGTTATF
TGTGCCAGCAGCCAAGTCGGGACAACGGCCACTTTC
>TRBV15|-|TRBD1|TRBJ1-6
CATSRATGQGGFSPLHF
TGTGCCACCAGCAGAGCTACCGGACAGGGAGGTTTTTCACCCCTCCACTTT
>TRBV28|-|-|TRBJ2-3
CASNLSVGDTQYF
TGTGCCAGCAATCTGTCCGTCGGAGATACGCAGTATTTT
>TRBV27|-|TRBD2|TRBJ2-3
CASSFRRLAGKWTDTQYF
TGTGCCAGCAGTTTCCGTCGACTAGCGGGAAAATGGACAGATACGCAGTATTTT
>TRBV7-3|-|-|TRBJ2-1
CASSRSPAQNNEQFF
TGTGCCAGCAGCCGGTCCCCAGCGCAGAACAATGAGCAGTTCTTC
>TRBV18|-|TRBD2|TRBJ2-1
CASSPTVTSGVNEQFF
TGTGCCAGCTCACCAACAGTTACTAGCGGGGTCAATGAGCAGTTCTTC
>TRBV2|-|-|TRBJ2-3
CATAPAVATDTQYF
TGTGCCACCGCCCCAGCGGTTGCCACAGATACGCAGTATTTT
>TRBV7-2|-|-|TRBJ2-4
CASSTPQRGDIQYF
TGTGCCAGCAGCACCCCCCAGAGAGGCGACATTCAGTACTTC
>TRBV9|-|TRBD1|TRBJ2-2
CASSVGGGARTGELFF
TGTGCCAGCAGCGTAGGAGGGGGCGCGAGGACCGGGGAGCTGTTTTTT
>TRBV7-2|-|-|TRBJ2-7
CASSLVGAYEQYF
TGTGCCAGCAGCTTAGTCGGGGCCTACGAGCAGTACTTC
>TRBV5-6|-|-|TRBJ2-6
CASRREDRANVLTF
TGTGCCAGCAGGAGGGAGGATAGGGCCAACGTCCTGACTTTC
>TRBV25-1|few|-|TRBJ2-7
CASSENPPTDTYEQYF
TGTGCCAGCAGTGAGAACCCCCCGACGGACACCTACGAGCAGTACTTC
>TRBV7-6|-|TRBD1|TRBJ1-1
CASSLGVTGDTEAFF
TGTGCCAGCAGCTTAGGGGTCACAGGGGACACTGAAGCTTTCTTT
>TRBV3-1/TRBV3-2|-|-|TRBJ2-5
CASSHTRGHLQETQYF
TGTGCCAGCAGCCACACTCGGGGACACCTCCAAGAGACCCAGTACTTC
>TRBV19|few|TRBD1|TRBJ2-7
CASSPKTGWYEQYF
TGTGCCAGTAGTCCCAAGACAGGGTGGTACGAGCAGTACTTC
>TRBV6-6|-|TRBD1|TRBJ2-3
CASRGQGTDTQYF
TGTGCCAGCAGAGGACAGGGCACAGATACGCAGTATTTT
>TRBV7-9|-|-|TRBJ1-6
CASRPDGDASPLHF
TGTGCCAGCAGGCCTGACGGGGATGCTTCACCCCTCCACTTT
>TRBV19|-|TRBD2|TRBJ2-2
CASMSGRAFGELFF
TGTGCCAGTATGAGCGGGAGGGCTTTCGGGGAGCTGTTTTTT
>TRBV5-1|-|TRBD1|TRBJ2-5
CASSVGTVMGETQYF
TGCGCCAGCAGCGTAGGGACAGTTATGGGGGAGACCCAGTACTTC
>TRBV21-1|-|-|TRBJ2-7
CASSKVGGQGTYEQYF
TGTGCCAGCAGCAAAGTGGGGGGACAGGGGACCTACGAGCAGTACTTC
>TRBV19|-|TRBD2|TRBJ2-1
CASSIAGGQGEQFF
TGTGCCAGTAGTATAGCGGGGGGGCAGGGTGAGCAGTTCTTC
>TRBV10-3|few|TRBD1|TRBJ1-3
CAIRRQGNPGNTIYF
TGTGCCATCAGACGACAGGGTAATCCTGGAAACACCATATATTTT
>TRBV14|-|-|TRBJ1-2
CASSQDLQGGGYTF
TGTGCCAGCAGCCAAGATTTGCAGGGAGGTGGCTACACCTTC
>TRBV12-3/TRBV12-4|-|-|TRBJ1-2
CASRYTEFDGYTF
TGTGCCAGCAGATATACAGAATTTGATGGCTACACCTTC
>TRBV19|-|-|TRBJ1-3
CASSTGSSGNTIYF
TGTGCCAGCAGCACAGGGAGCTCTGGAAACACCATATATTTT
>TRBV7-3|-|-|TRBJ2-1
CASSLPGGSYNEQFF
TGTGCCAGCAGCTTACCAGGGGGGTCCTACAATGAGCAGTTCTTC
>TRBV5-1|-|TRBD2|TRBJ2-2
CASQSGSGTGELFF
TGCGCCAGCCAAAGCGGGAGCGGGACCGGGGAGCTGTTTTTT
>TRBV28|once|TRBD2|TRBJ2-5
CASNTQPGTSGRAGETQYF
TGTGCCAGCAATACTCAACCCGGGACTAGCGGGAGGGCCGGGGAGACCCAGTACTTC
>TRBV6-5|-|-|TRBJ1-2
CASRRARVYGYTF
TGTGCCAGCAGGCGGGCCAGAGTCTATGGCTACACCTTC